A single TCR beta chain is shown here with its context. The length of the CDR3 is 17 residues. Germline loops: CDR1 SGHTA, CDR2 FQGNSA. Trimming left V 1 base short and J 2 bases short, with 16 bases between. MiXCR, run by TCRdb on the 5' RACE reads, gives a single entry per CDR3 protein. The sample has 15,000 to 20,000 distinct CDR3 sequences, around 17% seen once; the top ten hold less than 30%. The data were taken from a study of HIV-infected patients and healthy controls. The receptor's source is a human donor in good health. Material: CD8+ T cells from blood. The chain has TRBV7-2 and TRBJ2-3; D remains unclear. CDR3 sequence: CASSLGLWRSHTDTQYF. CDR3 DNA: TGTGCCAGCAGCTTAGGCCTGTGGCGGTCACACACAGATACGCAGTATTTT.